Presented here are 11 T cell receptor beta chains from one specimen sequenced in a study of cytomegalovirus exposure and HLA in healthy donors. The method was immunoSEQ multiplex PCR; TCRdb's version includes in-frame clones alone and lacks a portion of them. The sample carries a few hundred thousand clones, 87% recorded once. Sequencing was performed on PBMCs. These receptor sequences come from a man younger than 35 in good health and CMV-seropositive.

V and J are TRBV19 and TRBJ1-5, with D possibly TRBD1 on 6 matching bases. Between the trimmed V and J ends, which lost 5 bases and 0 bases, there was a span of 14 bases. The germline V gene has CDR1 LNHDA and CDR2 SQIVND (reference sequence). This CDR3 region has 16 residues. The CDR3 is CASSARTAYSNQPQHF. The CDR3 DNA is TGTGCCAGTAGTGCCCGGACAGCTTATAGCAATCAGCCCCAGCATTTT.

This clone was counted once. The chain recombines TRBV2 with TRBJ2-7, with 9 bases matching TRBD1. Unmatched junction bases numbered 8, after V lost 5 bases and J lost 6 bases. The CDR3 runs 14 residues. Germline V gene data show CDR1 as SNHLY and CDR2 as FYNNEI. CDR3 sequence (DNA): TGTGCCAGCAGTAGAGACAGGGGGGAGGTCGAGCAGTACTTC. Its translation: CASSRDRGEVEQYF. Complete variable domain (other parts from reference TRBV2 and TRBJ2-7): EPEVTQTPSHQVTQMGQEVILRCVPISNHLYFYWYRQILGQKVEFLVSFYNNEISEKSEIFDDQFSVERPDGSNFTLKIRSTKLEDSAMYFCASSRDRGEVEQYFGPGTRLTVT.

The chain has TRBV27 and TRBJ1-5; D is unclear. Germline-derived CDR1 and CDR2 are MNHEY and SMNVEV (reference sequence). The CDR3 covers 15 residues. V was trimmed by 0 bases and J by 1 base, leaving 7 bases between them. CDR3 protein: CASSLSGPSNQPQHF. CDR3 bases: TGTGCCAGCAGTTTATCCGGACCCAGCAATCAGCCCCAGCATTTT.

The J gene is TRBJ1-2, the V gene TRBV29-1; D is unclear. Trimming shortened V by 0 bases and J by 2 bases, and 7 bases separated the two germline ends. Germline loops: CDR1 SQVTM, CDR2 ANQGSEA. This CDR3 contains 13 residues. The CDR3 DNA follows: TGCAGCGTTGAAGATCTTTTAAACTATGGCTACACCTTC. Translated: CSVEDLLNYGYTF.

The chain has TRBV5-6 and TRBJ1-1, with D perhaps matching TRBD1 (5 bases). V was pared by 1 base and J by 5 bases, with 12 bases between. Germline values: CDR1 SGHDT, CDR2 YYEEEE. This CDR3 has 14 amino acids. CDR3 loop: CASSLYEGLTEAFF. The CDR3 coding sequence is TGTGCCAGCAGCTTGTATGAGGGGTTGACTGAAGCTTTCTTT. The full variable domain, its missing parts supplied by reference TRBV5-6 and TRBJ1-1, is DAGVTQSPTHLIKTRGQQVTLRCSPKSGHDTVSWYQQALGQGPQFIFQYYEEEERQRGNFPDRFSGHQFPNYSSELNVNALLLGDSALYLCASSLYEGLTEAFFGQGTRLTVV.

This clone was counted a few times. The V and J genes are TRBV7-3 and TRBJ1-1, with D perhaps matching TRBD1 (5 bases). V lost 3 bases to trimming and J lost 3 bases, with 8 bases between them. The CDR3 is 13 amino acids. CDR1 and CDR2 (germline): SGHTA, FQGTGA. The CDR3 DNA follows: TGTGCCAGCAGCTTCGGGGCGTACACTGAAGCTTTCTTT. This encodes CASSFGAYTEAFF.

The J gene is TRBJ1-2, the V gene TRBV15; 7 bases agree with TRBD1. Germline trimming cut 4 bases from V and 4 bases from J; bases unmatched to any gene: 6. The CDR3 is 14 residues long. The germline gives CDR1 LNHNV, CDR2 YYDKDF (reference sequence). CDR3 amino acids: CATSIQTGSYGYTF. The CDR3 DNA reads TGTGCCACCAGCATCCAGACAGGGTCCTATGGCTACACCTTC.

V is TRBV7-9 and J is TRBJ1-1; no firm D call. CDR1 is SEHNR, CDR2 FQNEAQ, per germline (reference sequence). V shed 1 base and J shed 10 bases, with 10 bases lying between them. The CDR3 covers 12 residues. CDR3: CASSLEGLRAFF. CDR3 nucleotide sequence: TGTGCCAGCAGCTTAGAAGGGCTGAGAGCTTTCTTT.

The gene calls are TRBV25-1 and TRBJ2-7; a weak D match, TRBD2 (5 bases). Germline V gives CDR1 MGHDK, CDR2 SYGVNS. The CDR3 sequence is 13 residues long. The V end was cut by 4 bases, the J end by 2 bases, with 9 bases between. Here the CDR3 reads CASSATGTYEQYF. In DNA form, the CDR3 reads TGTGCCAGCAGTGCGACGGGGACCTACGAGCAGTACTTC.

The V and J genes are TRBV6-1 and TRBJ2-3; TRBD1 agrees at 7 bases. J was trimmed by 5 bases and V by 6 bases; bases with no gene match: 2. Germline CDR1 reads MNHNS; CDR2 reads SASEGT. This CDR3 comprises 12 residues. In nucleotides, the CDR3 is TGTGCCAGCAGGCAGGGGGTAGATACGCAGTATTTT. Its protein is CASRQGVDTQYF.

The chain combines TRBV4-2 with TRBJ1-5; the D gene is possibly TRBD1 (6 bases). CDR1 and CDR2 (germline): LGHNA, YNFKEQ. CDR3 length: 15 residues. V was cut by 0 bases and J by 5 bases, with 11 bases left in between. CDR3 DNA: TGTGCCAGCAGCCAAGATGGACAGAGAGATCAGCCCCAGCATTTT. Translating gives CASSQDGQRDQPQHF.